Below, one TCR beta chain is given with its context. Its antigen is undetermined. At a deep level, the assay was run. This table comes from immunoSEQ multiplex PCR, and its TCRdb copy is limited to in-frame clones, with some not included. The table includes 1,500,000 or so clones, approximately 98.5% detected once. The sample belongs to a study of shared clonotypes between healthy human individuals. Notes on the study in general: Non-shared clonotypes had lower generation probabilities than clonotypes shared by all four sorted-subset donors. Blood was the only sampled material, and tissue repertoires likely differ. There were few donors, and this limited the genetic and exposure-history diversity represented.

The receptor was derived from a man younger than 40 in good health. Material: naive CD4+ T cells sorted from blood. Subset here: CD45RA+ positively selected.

CDR3 sequence (DNA): TGTGCCAGCAGCCCGGATAGGATGTCCTACGAGCAGTACTTC. This translates into CASSPDRMSYEQYF. V usage is TRBV7-2 and J usage is TRBJ2-7; no firm D call. The CDR3 sequence is 14 residues long. Germline V gene lookup returns CDR1 SGHTA and CDR2 FQGNSA. Trimming removed 5 bases from V and 1 base from J, with 12 bases in between.